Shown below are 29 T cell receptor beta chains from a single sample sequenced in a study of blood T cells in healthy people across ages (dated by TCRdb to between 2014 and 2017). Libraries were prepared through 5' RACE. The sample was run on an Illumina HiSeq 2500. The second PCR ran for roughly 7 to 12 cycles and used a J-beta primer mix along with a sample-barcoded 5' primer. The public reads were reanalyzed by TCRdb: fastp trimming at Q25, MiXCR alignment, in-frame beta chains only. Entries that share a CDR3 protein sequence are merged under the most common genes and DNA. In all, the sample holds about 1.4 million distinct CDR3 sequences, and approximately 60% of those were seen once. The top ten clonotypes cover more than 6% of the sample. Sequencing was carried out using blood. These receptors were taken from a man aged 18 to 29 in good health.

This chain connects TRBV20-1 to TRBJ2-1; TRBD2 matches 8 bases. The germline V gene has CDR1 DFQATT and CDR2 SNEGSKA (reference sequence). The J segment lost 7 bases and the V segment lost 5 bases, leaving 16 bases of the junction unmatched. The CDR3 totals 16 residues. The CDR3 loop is CSAPMGQRGKYNEQFF. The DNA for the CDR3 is TGCAGTGCTCCTATGGGGCAGCGGGGGAAATATAATGAGCAGTTCTTC.

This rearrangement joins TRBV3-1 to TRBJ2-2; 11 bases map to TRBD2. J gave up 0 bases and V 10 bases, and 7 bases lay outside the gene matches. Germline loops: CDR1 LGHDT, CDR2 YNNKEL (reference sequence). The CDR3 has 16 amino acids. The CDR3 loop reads CATRLAGSPNTGELFF. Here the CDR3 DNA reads TGTGCCACCAGACTAGCGGGGTCACCGAACACCGGGGAGCTGTTTTTT.

The CDR3 here is CASKQLDQPQHF. In DNA, the CDR3 is TGTGCCAGCAAGCAGCTTGATCAGCCCCAGCATTTT. This chain joins TRBV28 and TRBJ1-5; D gene unclear. V was clipped by 7 bases and J by 5 bases, with 9 bases between them. CDR3 length: 12 amino acids. The V gene's germline CDR1 is MDHEN and CDR2 SYDVKM.

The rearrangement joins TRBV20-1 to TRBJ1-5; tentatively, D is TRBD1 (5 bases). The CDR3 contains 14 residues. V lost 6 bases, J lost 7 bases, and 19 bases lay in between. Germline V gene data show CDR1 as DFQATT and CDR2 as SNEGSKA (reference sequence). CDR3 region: CSANRRDGGQPQHF. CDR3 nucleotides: TGCAGTGCAAACAGGCGGGACGGAGGGCAGCCCCAGCATTTT.

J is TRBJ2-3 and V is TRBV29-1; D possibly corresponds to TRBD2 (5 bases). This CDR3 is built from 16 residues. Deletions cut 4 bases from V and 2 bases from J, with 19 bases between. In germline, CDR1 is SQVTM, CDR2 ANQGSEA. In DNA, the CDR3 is TGCAGCGTTGCGGGGAGTGCTAGGGTGACCACAGATACGCAGTATTTT. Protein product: CSVAGSARVTTDTQYF.

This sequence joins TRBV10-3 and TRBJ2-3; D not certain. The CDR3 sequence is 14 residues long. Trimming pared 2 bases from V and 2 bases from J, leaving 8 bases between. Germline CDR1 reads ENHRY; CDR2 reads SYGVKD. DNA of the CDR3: TGTGCCATCAGTGAGGTAGGTTTCACAGATACGCAGTATTTT. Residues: CAISEVGFTDTQYF.

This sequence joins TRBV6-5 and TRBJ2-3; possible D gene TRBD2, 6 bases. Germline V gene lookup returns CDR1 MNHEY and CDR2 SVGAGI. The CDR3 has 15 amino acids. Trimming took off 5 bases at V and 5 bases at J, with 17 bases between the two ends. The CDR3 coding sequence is TGTGCCAGCAGTCCCTACCCGGGACTGAGAGATACGCAGTATTTT. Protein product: CASSPYPGLRDTQYF.

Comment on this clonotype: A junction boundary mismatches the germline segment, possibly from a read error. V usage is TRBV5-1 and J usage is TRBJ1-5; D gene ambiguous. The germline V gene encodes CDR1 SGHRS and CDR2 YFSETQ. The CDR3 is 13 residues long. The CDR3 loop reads CAGSLGSNQPQHF. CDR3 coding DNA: TGCGCCGGCAGCTTGGGCAGCAATCAGCCCCAGCATTTT.

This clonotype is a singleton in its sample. The CDR3 spells CATGVLAASTDTQYF. CDR3 DNA sequence: TGTGCCACGGGGGTTTTAGCGGCCAGCACAGATACGCAGTATTTT. The V call is TRBV27, the J call TRBJ2-3, with D tentatively TRBD2 (6 bases). V was clipped by 10 bases and J by 0 bases, with 17 bases between them. This CDR3 is 15 amino acids long. Germline V gene sequence: CDR1 MNHEY, CDR2 SMNVEV (reference sequence).

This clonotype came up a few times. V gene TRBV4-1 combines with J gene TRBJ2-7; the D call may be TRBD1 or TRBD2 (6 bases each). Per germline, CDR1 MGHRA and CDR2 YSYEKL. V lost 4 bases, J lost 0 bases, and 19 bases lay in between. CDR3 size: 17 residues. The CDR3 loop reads CASSLPTEGHTSYEQYF. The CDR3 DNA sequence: TGCGCCAGCAGCCTCCCCACGGAGGGACATACCTCCTACGAGCAGTACTTC.

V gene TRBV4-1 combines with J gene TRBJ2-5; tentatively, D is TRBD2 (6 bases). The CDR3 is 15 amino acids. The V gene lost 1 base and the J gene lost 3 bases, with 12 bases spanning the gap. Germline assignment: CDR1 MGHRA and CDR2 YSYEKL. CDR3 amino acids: CASSQGWRVEETQYF. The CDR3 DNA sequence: TGCGCCAGCAGCCAAGGTTGGAGGGTCGAAGAGACCCAGTACTTC.

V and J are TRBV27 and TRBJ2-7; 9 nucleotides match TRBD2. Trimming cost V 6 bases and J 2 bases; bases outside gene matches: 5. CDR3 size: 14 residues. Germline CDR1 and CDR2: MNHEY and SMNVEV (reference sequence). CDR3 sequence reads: CASSIAGDTYEQYF. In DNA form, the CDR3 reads TGTGCCAGCAGCATAGCGGGGGACACCTACGAGCAGTACTTC.

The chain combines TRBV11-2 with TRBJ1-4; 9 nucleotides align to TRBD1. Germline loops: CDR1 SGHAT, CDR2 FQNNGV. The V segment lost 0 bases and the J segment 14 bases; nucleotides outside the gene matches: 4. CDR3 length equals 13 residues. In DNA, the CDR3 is TGTGCCAGCAGCTTAGATCCGGGACAGGGTCTGTTTTTT. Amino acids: CASSLDPGQGLFF. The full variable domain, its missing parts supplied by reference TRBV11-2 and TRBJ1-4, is EAGVAQSPRYKIIEKRQSVAFWCNPISGHATLYWYQQILGQGPKLLIQFQNNGVVDDSQLPKDRFSAERLKGVDSTLKIQPAKLEDSAVYLCASSLDPGQGLFFGSGTQLSVL.

The CDR3 DNA sequence: TGTGCCACCACAGGGACCGATTTCTACTACGAGCAGTACTTC. Its protein product is CATTGTDFYYEQYF. This chain uses TRBV6-1 with TRBJ2-7; D is perhaps TRBD1 (6 bases). V gave up 10 bases and J gave up 3 bases, with 19 bases separating them. In germline, CDR1 is MNHNS, CDR2 SASEGT. The CDR3 is 14 residues long.

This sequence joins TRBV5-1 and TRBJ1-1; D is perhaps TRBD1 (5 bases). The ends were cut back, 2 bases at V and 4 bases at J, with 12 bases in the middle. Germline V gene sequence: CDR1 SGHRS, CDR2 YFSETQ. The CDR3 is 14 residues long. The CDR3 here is CASSFEGWGTEAFF. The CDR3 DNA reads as TGCGCCAGCAGCTTCGAGGGGTGGGGCACTGAAGCTTTCTTT. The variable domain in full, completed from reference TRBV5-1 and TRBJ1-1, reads KAGVTQTPRYLIKTRGQQVTLSCSPISGHRSVSWYQQTPGQGLQFLFEYFSETQRNKGNFPGRFSGRQFSNSRSEMNVSTLELGDSALYLCASSFEGWGTEAFFGQGTRLTVV.

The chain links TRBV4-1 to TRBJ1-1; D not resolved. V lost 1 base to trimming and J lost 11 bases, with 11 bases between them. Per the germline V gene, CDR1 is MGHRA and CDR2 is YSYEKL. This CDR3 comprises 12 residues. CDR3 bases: TGCGCCAGCAGCCAAGGGACTAGAGGGGCTTTCTTT. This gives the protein CASSQGTRGAFF.

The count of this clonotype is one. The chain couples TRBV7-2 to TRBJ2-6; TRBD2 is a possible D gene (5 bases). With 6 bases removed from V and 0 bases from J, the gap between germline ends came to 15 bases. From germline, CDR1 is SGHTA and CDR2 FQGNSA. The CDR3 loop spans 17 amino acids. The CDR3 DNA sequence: TGTGCCAGCAGGCTAGCTTGGGGAACCTCTGGGGCCAACGTCCTGACTTTC. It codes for CASRLAWGTSGANVLTF.

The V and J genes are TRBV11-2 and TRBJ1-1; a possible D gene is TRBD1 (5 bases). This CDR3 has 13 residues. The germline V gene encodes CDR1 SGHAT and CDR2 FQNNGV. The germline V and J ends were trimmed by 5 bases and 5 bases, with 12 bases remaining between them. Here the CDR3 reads CASSRDGGTEAFF. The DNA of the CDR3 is TGTGCCAGCAGCCGGGACGGCGGGACTGAAGCTTTCTTT.

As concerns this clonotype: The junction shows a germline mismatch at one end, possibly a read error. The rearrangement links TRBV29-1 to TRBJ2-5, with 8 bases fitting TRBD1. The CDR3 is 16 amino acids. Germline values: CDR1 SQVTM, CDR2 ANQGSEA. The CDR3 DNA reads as TGCAGCGTTCCCGGACAGGGAGTACTTAAACAAGAGATCCAGTACTTC. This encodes CSVPGQGVLKQEIQYF.

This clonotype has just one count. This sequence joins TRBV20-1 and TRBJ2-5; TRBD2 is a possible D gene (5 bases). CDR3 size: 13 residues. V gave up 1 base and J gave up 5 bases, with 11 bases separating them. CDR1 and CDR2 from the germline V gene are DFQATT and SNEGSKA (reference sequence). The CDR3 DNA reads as TGCAGTGCTAGAGCTTCGGGGTACGAGACCCAGTACTTC. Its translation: CSARASGYETQYF.

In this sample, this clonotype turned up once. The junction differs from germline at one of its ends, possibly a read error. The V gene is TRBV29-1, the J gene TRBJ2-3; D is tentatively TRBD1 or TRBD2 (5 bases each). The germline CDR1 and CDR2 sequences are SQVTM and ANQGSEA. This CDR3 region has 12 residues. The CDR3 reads CCVQGTTDTQYF. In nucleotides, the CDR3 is TGCTGCGTCCAAGGGACCACAGATACGCAGTATTTT.

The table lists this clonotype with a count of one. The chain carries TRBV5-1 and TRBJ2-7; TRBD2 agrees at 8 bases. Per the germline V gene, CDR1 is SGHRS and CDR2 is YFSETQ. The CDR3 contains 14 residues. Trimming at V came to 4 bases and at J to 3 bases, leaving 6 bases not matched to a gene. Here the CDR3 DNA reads TGCGCCAGCAGCCCATTCGGGAGGGACTACGAGCAGTACTTC. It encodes CASSPFGRDYEQYF. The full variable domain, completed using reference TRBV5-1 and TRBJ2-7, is KAGVTQTPRYLIKTRGQQVTLSCSPISGHRSVSWYQQTPGQGLQFLFEYFSETQRNKGNFPGRFSGRQFSNSRSEMNVSTLELGDSALYLCASSPFGRDYEQYFGPGTRLTVT.

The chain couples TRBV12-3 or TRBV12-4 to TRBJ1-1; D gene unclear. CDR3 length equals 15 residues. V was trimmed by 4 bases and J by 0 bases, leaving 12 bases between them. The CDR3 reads CASSSPDGMNTEAFF. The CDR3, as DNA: TGTGCCAGCAGTTCCCCGGACGGAATGAACACTGAAGCTTTCTTT.

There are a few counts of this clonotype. The CDR3 sequence is CASSLGTESGNEQFF. DNA of the CDR3: TGCGCCAGCAGCTTAGGGACAGAAAGTGGCAATGAGCAGTTCTTC. The V gene is TRBV5-1, the J gene TRBJ2-1; TRBD1 matches 7 bases. Germline values: CDR1 SGHRS, CDR2 YFSETQ. The CDR3 totals 15 residues. V gave up 2 bases and J gave up 6 bases; unmatched junction bases: 8.

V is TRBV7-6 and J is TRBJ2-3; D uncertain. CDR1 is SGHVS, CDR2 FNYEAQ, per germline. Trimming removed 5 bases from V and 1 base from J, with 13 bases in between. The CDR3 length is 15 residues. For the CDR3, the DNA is TGTGCCAGCAGCCAAAGCCCAACCGGCACAGATACGCAGTATTTT. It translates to CASSQSPTGTDTQYF.

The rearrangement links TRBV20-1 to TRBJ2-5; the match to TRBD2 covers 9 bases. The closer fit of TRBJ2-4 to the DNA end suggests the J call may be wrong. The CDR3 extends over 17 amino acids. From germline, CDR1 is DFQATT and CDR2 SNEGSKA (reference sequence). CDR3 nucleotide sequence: TGCAGTGCTAGAGATCAGGGTAGCGGGAGTAATGGTGGCATTCAGTACTTC. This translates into CSARDQGSGSNGGIQYF.

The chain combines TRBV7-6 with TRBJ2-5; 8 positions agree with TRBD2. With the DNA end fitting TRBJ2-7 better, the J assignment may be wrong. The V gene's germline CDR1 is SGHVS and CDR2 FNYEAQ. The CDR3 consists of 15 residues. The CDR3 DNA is TGTGCCAGCAGCGTACCCGGGACTAGAGTTTCCGAGCAGTACTTC. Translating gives CASSVPGTRVSEQYF.

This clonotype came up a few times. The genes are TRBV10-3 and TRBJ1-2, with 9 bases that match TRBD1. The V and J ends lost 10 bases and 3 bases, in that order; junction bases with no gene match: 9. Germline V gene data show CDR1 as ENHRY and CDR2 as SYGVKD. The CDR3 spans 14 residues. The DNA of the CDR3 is TGTGCCACCTTGAGGGACAGGGCACACTATGGCTACACCTTC. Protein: CATLRDRAHYGYTF.

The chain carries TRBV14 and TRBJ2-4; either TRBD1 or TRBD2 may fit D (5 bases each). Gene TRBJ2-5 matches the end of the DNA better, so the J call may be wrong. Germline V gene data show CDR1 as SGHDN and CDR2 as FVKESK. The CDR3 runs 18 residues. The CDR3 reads CASSQDSYGGTRKETQYF. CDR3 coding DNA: TGTGCCAGCAGCCAAGATTCGTATGGGGGTACTAGAAAAGAGACCCAGTACTTC.